A single sample is the source of the 11 T cell receptor beta chains below, sequenced in a study of T cell responses to AZD1222 COVID-19 vaccine. Only in-frame clones appear in the TCRdb table, and some are missing; sequencing was by immunoSEQ multiplex PCR. The profile covers 150,000 to 200,000 clones, with almost 90% appearing a single time and around a tenth taken by the ten largest. The sequencing here drew on peripheral blood, taken 28 days after the second AZD1222 dose. The origin of the receptors is an adult who received the AZD1222 COVID-19 vaccine.

This clone was picked up one time. The V and J genes are TRBV3-1 (or the pseudogene TRBV3-2) and TRBJ1-4, with TRBD1 as a possible D gene (5 bases). Germline CDR1 LGHDT, CDR2 YNNKEL (reference sequence). With 0 bases removed from V and 8 bases from J, the gap between germline ends came to 7 bases. CDR3 size: 13 residues. CDR3 region: CASSQDRQEKLFF. The CDR3 DNA is TGTGCCAGCAGCCAAGATCGACAGGAAAAACTGTTTTTT.

J is TRBJ1-4 and V is TRBV5-4; maybe TRBD1 (5 bases). The CDR3 runs 14 residues. Per the germline V gene, CDR1 is SGHNT and CDR2 is YYREEE (reference sequence). V gave up 0 bases and J gave up 4 bases, with 7 bases separating them. CDR3 protein: CASSLVGDNEKLFF. CDR3 bases: TGTGCCAGCAGCTTGGTAGGGGATAATGAAAAACTGTTTTTT.

The count of this clone is one. The chain links TRBV12-3 or TRBV12-4 to TRBJ2-1; the D gene is possibly TRBD2 (5 bases). The CDR3 loop spans 11 amino acids. The V end lost 2 bases, the J end lost 9 bases, and 5 bases lay between the germline ends. CDR3: CASSLRGEQFF. The DNA for the CDR3 is TGTGCCAGCAGTTTACGGGGTGAGCAGTTCTTC.

The rearrangement joins TRBV6-5 to TRBJ2-1; D is undetermined. Germline V gives CDR1 MNHEY, CDR2 SVGAGI. This CDR3 contains 15 residues. Trimming cost V 6 bases and J 0 bases, with 12 bases left between them. This CDR3 is CASSQLLGSYNEQFF. The DNA of the CDR3 is TGTGCCAGCAGCCAGCTGTTGGGCTCCTACAATGAGCAGTTCTTC.

This sequence joins TRBV9 and TRBJ2-7; no reliable D call. Germline CDR1 SGDLS, CDR2 YYNGEE. The V gene lost 1 base and the J gene lost 6 bases, with 14 bases spanning the gap. The CDR3 is made up of 14 amino acids. The CDR3 DNA reads TGTGCCAGCAGCGTACTGGCAGCTCAGGCCGAGCAGTACTTC. The encoded protein is CASSVLAAQAEQYF. The full variable domain, in which reference TRBV9 and TRBJ2-7 provide the parts outside the CDR3, is DSGVTQTPKHLITATGQRVTLRCSPRSGDLSVYWYQQSLDQGLQFLIQYYNGEERAKGNILERFSAQQFPDLHSELNLSSLELGDSALYFCASSVLAAQAEQYFGPGTRLTVT.

The chain links TRBV3-1 (or the pseudogene TRBV3-2) to TRBJ1-5; 10 bases line up with TRBD1. This CDR3 comprises 14 residues. Germline V gives CDR1 LGHDT, CDR2 YNNKEL (reference sequence). V lost 3 bases to trimming and J lost 6 bases; unmatched junction nucleotides: 2. The CDR3 reads CASSQGTGAQPQHF. The CDR3 DNA follows: TGTGCCAGCAGCCAGGGGACAGGGGCTCAGCCCCAGCATTTT.

The chain combines TRBV19 with TRBJ2-5; D is unresolved. Trimming removed 6 bases at V and 1 base at J, with 9 bases between. Germline CDR1 LNHDA, CDR2 SQIVND (reference sequence). The CDR3 consists of 13 residues. The CDR3 DNA sequence: TGTGCCAGTAGGGGGAACAGCCAAGAGACCCAGTACTTC. This codes for CASRGNSQETQYF.

The CDR3 sequence: CASSRDLSGNTIYF. The CDR3 DNA sequence: TGTGCCAGCAGTAGGGACCTCTCTGGAAACACCATATATTTT. The chain carries TRBV6-5 and TRBJ1-3, with TRBD1 as a possible D gene (5 bases). The CDR3 covers 14 residues. Germline V gene sequence: CDR1 MNHEY, CDR2 SVGAGI. Trimming took 5 bases from V and 0 from J, leaving 8 bases between them.

The gene calls are TRBV6-1 and TRBJ2-7; D is undetermined. Trimming shortened V by 0 bases and J by 0 bases, and 12 bases separated the two germline ends. CDR3 size: 16 residues. Germline CDR1 reads MNHNS; CDR2 reads SASEGT. The CDR3 spells CASSEAPFESSYEQYF. CDR3 nucleotide sequence: TGTGCCAGCAGTGAAGCGCCTTTTGAGAGCTCCTACGAGCAGTACTTC.

This sequence joins TRBV2 and TRBJ1-6; no clear D. This CDR3 is built from 15 residues. Germline CDR1 is SNHLY and CDR2 is FYNNEI. Trimming pared 7 bases from V and 1 base from J, leaving 11 bases between. CDR3 in amino acids: CASNSVRSYNSPLHF. In nucleotides, the CDR3 is TGTGCCAGCAACTCGGTGAGATCCTATAATTCACCCCTCCACTTT.

The sample holds one count of this clone. The genes are TRBV6-5 and TRBJ1-4; 9 bases agree with TRBD1. The trim removed 6 bases at V and 6 bases at J, leaving 2 bases unmatched. The CDR3 is made up of 13 amino acids. The germline gives CDR1 MNHEY, CDR2 SVGAGI. CDR3 bases: TGTGCCAGCAGAAGGACAGGGGATGAAAAACTGTTTTTT. The encoded protein is CASRRTGDEKLFF.